Following are 14 T cell receptor beta chains from one sample sequenced in a study of cytomegalovirus exposure and HLA in healthy donors. Assay: immunoSEQ multiplex PCR; the TCRdb copy retains only in-frame clones and omits some. The repertoire consists of 100,000 to 150,000 clones, with about 88% occurring once and the leading ten covering 0.95% to 1.5%. Specimen: PBMCs. The receptor set was obtained from a young woman in good health and CMV-seronegative.

DNA of the CDR3: TGTGCCAGCAGCCCCAACGCGCCCCTAACTTATCAGCCCCAGCATTTT. Protein sequence: CASSPNAPLTYQPQHF. V gene TRBV7-8 combines with J gene TRBJ1-5; no clear D. The CDR3 totals 16 residues. CDR1 SGHVS and CDR2 FQNEAQ come from the germline V gene. V lost 5 bases and J 5 bases, leaving 19 bases between the germline ends.

The chain uses TRBV7-6 and TRBJ1-1, with 7 positions matching TRBD1. Per germline, CDR1 SGHVS and CDR2 FNYEAQ. The CDR3 spans 13 residues. Trimming cost V 1 base and J 7 bases; bases outside gene matches: 3. In nucleotides, the CDR3 is TGTGCCAGCAGCTTAGGAGGGACAGTTGAAGCTTTCTTT. Translation gives CASSLGGTVEAFF.

This clone occurred once. V usage is TRBV5-5 and J usage is TRBJ2-5; 7 bases fit TRBD1. Germline loops: CDR1 SGHKS, CDR2 YYEKEE (reference sequence). The CDR3 has 13 amino acids. With 7 bases clipped from V and 5 bases from J, the junction kept 8 bases outside the gene matches. The DNA for the CDR3 is TGTGCCAGCCTACAGGGGATCGTGGAGACCCAGTACTTC. Protein: CASLQGIVETQYF.

The rearrangement uses TRBV9 and TRBJ2-6; D unclear. The CDR3 is 14 residues long. V was clipped by 3 bases and J by 0 bases, with 4 bases between them. Germline CDR1 is SGDLS and CDR2 is YYNGEE. The CDR3 DNA is TGTGCCAGCAGCGCCCACTCTGGGGCCAACGTCCTGACTTTC. The encoded protein is CASSAHSGANVLTF.

The chain couples TRBV6-5 to TRBJ1-1; D call uncertain. The CDR3 is 14 residues long. V gave up 0 bases and J gave up 3 bases, with 8 bases separating them. The germline V gene encodes CDR1 MNHEY and CDR2 SVGAGI. The chain's CDR3 is CASSYSGQDTEAFF. The CDR3 DNA reads TGTGCCAGCAGTTACTCGGGTCAGGACACTGAAGCTTTCTTT.

This rearrangement joins TRBV4-2 to TRBJ2-2; D remains ambiguous. The germline V gene has CDR1 LGHNA and CDR2 YNFKEQ. CDR3 length equals 15 residues. Deletions cut 1 base from V and 4 bases from J, with 10 bases between. Here the CDR3 DNA reads TGTGCCAGCAGCCAAGTAGATGTCGGCACCGGGGAGCTGTTTTTT. This gives the protein CASSQVDVGTGELFF.

The V and J genes are TRBV4-1 and TRBJ1-3; maybe TRBD1 (6 bases). CDR3 length equals 17 residues. Germline CDR1 is MGHRA and CDR2 is YSYEKL. Between the trimmed V and J ends, which lost 0 bases and 3 bases, there was a span of 15 bases. In nucleotides, the CDR3 is TGCGCCAGCAGCCAAGATCGCGGGGGGCTGGGTGGAAACACCATATATTTT. This codes for CASSQDRGGLGGNTIYF.

The rearrangement uses TRBV5-8 and TRBJ1-5; TRBD1 aligns across 7 bases. The CDR3 runs 15 residues. Trimming took 0 bases from V and 7 from J; bases not matched to a gene: 7. The germline gives CDR1 SGHTS, CDR2 YDEGEE. The CDR3 reads CASSLEGARSQPQHF. In DNA, the CDR3 is TGTGCCAGCAGCTTGGAGGGGGCGCGTAGCCAGCCCCAGCATTTT.

V and J are TRBV6-5 and TRBJ2-3, with TRBD2 matching over 9 bases. Losses at the gene ends were 0 bases for V and 2 bases for J; bases not matched to a gene: 3. CDR3 length: 16 amino acids. CDR1 MNHEY and CDR2 SVGAGI come from the germline V gene. Written as DNA, the CDR3 is TGTGCCAGCAGTTACTCCCTAGCGGGGCTCACAGATACGCAGTATTTT. Encoded protein: CASSYSLAGLTDTQYF.

This sequence joins TRBV5-4 and TRBJ1-1, with D possibly being TRBD1 (6 bases). This CDR3 contains 15 residues. V lost 4 bases to trimming and J lost 3 bases, with 16 bases between them. CDR1 SGHNT and CDR2 YYREEE come from the germline V gene (reference sequence). CDR3: CASSPTQGWHTEAFF. DNA of the CDR3: TGTGCCAGCAGCCCCACGCAGGGGTGGCACACTGAAGCTTTCTTT.

This rearrangement joins TRBV6-6 to TRBJ1-5; no clear D gene. The CDR3 runs 15 residues. The V end lost 2 bases, the J end lost 4 bases, and 12 bases lay between the germline ends. Germline CDR1 MNHNY, CDR2 SVGAGI (reference sequence). The CDR3 coding sequence is TGTGCCAGCAGTTACCGAGGTTCGGCGAATCAGCCCCAGCATTTT. It is translated as CASSYRGSANQPQHF.

The chain employs TRBV6-5 and TRBJ1-1; no firm D call. V lost 6 bases, J lost 6 bases, and 20 bases lay in between. Germline V gives CDR1 MNHEY, CDR2 SVGAGI. The CDR3 extends over 15 amino acids. The CDR3 region is CASSHVGGLRAEAFF. The CDR3 DNA sequence: TGTGCCAGCAGCCACGTGGGAGGCTTGCGAGCTGAAGCTTTCTTT.

DNA for the CDR3: TGCGCCAGCAGCTTGGCTCCGGGGAGCTCTGGAAACACCATATATTTT. Translation: CASSLAPGSSGNTIYF. The chain has TRBV5-1 and TRBJ1-3; no clear D. CDR3 length: 16 residues. The germline V gene has CDR1 SGHRS and CDR2 YFSETQ. V lost 0 bases to trimming and J lost 0 bases, with 10 bases between them.

This clone was picked up one time. V is TRBV11-1 and J is TRBJ1-1, with 9 bases identical to TRBD1. Germline-derived CDR1 and CDR2 are SGHAT and FQDESV (reference sequence). The CDR3 totals 17 residues. Trimming removed 5 bases from V and 4 bases from J; junction bases left unmatched: 14. The CDR3 region has the DNA TGTGCCAGCAGCCGCCCTCGGGACAGGGCTTCGGGCACTGAAGCTTTCTTT. This codes for CASSRPRDRASGTEAFF.